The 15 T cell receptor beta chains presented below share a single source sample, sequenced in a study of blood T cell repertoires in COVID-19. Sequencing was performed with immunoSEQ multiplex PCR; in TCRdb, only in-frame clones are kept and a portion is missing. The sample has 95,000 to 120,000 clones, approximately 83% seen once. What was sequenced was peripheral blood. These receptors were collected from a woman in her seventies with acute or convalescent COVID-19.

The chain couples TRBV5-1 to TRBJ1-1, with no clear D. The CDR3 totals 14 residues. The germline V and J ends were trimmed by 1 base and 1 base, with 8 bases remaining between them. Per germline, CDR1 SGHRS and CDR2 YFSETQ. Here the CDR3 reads CASSLLAGNTEAFF. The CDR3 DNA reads TGCGCCAGCAGCTTGTTGGCAGGGAACACTGAAGCTTTCTTT.

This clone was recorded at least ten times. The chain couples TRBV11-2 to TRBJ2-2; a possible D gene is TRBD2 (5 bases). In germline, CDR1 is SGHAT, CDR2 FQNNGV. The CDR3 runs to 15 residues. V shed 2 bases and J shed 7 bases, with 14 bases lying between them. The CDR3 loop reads CASSLIASSGGELFF. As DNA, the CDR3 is TGTGCCAGCAGCTTAATAGCTAGCTCGGGCGGGGAGCTGTTTTTT.

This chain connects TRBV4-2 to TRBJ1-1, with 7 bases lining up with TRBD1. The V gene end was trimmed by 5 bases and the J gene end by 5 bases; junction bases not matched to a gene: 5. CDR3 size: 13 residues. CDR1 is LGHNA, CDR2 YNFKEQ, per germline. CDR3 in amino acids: CASSLETGTEAFF. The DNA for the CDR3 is TGTGCCAGCAGCTTAGAGACAGGGACTGAAGCTTTCTTT.

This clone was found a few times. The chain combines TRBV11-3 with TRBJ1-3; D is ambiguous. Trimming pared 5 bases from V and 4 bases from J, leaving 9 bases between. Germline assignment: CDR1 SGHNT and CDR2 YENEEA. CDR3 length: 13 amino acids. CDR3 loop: CASSGGYGNTIYF. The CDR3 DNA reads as TGTGCCAGCAGCGGCGGCTACGGAAACACCATATATTTT.

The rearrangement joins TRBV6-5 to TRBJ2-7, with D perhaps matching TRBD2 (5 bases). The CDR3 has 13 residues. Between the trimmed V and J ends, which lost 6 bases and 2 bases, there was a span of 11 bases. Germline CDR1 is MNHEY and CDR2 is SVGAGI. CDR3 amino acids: CASSGGTPYEQYF. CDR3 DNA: TGTGCCAGCAGCGGAGGTACCCCCTACGAGCAGTACTTC.

As DNA, the CDR3 is TGTGCCAGCAACCTGGGACAGGAAAAACTGTTTTTT. Translation gives CASNLGQEKLFF. The chain recombines TRBV12-3 or TRBV12-4 with TRBJ1-4; TRBD1 matches 7 bases. V lost 7 bases, J lost 8 bases, and 4 bases stayed unmatched. The CDR3 contains 12 residues.

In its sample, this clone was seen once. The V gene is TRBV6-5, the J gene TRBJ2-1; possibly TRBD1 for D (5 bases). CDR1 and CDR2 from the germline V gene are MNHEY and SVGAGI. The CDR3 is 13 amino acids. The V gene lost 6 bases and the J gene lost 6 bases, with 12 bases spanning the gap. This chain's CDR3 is CASSRRQFNEQFF. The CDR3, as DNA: TGTGCCAGCAGCCGCAGACAGTTCAATGAGCAGTTCTTC.

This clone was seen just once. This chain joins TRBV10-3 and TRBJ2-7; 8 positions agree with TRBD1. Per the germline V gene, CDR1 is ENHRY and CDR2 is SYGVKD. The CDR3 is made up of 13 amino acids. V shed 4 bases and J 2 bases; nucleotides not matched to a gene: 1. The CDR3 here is CAISAGQAYEQYF. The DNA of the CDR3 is TGTGCCATCAGTGCGGGACAGGCCTACGAGCAGTACTTC.

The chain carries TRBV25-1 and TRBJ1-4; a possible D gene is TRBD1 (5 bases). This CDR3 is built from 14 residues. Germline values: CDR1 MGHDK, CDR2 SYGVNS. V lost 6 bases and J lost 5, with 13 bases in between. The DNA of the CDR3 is TGTGCCAGCAGCCCGCGGGGGGTGAATGAAAAACTGTTTTTT. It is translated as CASSPRGVNEKLFF.

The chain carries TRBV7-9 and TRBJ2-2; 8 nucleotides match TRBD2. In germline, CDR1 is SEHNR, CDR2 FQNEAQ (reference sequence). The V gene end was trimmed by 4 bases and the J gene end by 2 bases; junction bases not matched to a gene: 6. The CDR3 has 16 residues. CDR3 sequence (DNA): TGTGCCAGCAGCTCCCAGCGGGGGCTTAACACCGGGGAGCTGTTTTTT. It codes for CASSSQRGLNTGELFF.

The CDR3 loop is CASSPGLAGAGWGNGELFF. The DNA of the CDR3 is TGTGCCAGCAGCCCGGGACTAGCGGGAGCAGGGTGGGGGAACGGGGAGCTGTTTTTT. V is TRBV7-8 and J is TRBJ2-2, with TRBD2 matching over 14 bases. Losses at the gene ends were 5 bases for V and 7 bases for J; bases not matched to a gene: 15. The CDR3 consists of 19 residues. Per germline, CDR1 SGHVS and CDR2 FQNEAQ. The variable domain in full, with the rest retrieved from reference TRBV7-8 and TRBJ2-2, is GAGVSQSPRYKVAKRGQDVALRCDPISGHVSLFWYQQALGQGPEFLTYFQNEAQLDKSGLPSDRFFAERPEGSVSTLKIQRTQQEDSAVYLCASSPGLAGAGWGNGELFFGEGSRLTVL.

The CDR3: CASSAWTGVAGELFF. As DNA, the CDR3 is TGTGCCAGTAGTGCTTGGACAGGGGTCGCCGGGGAGCTGTTTTTT. The rearrangement joins TRBV19 to TRBJ2-2, with TRBD1 matching over 9 bases. Germline CDR1 reads LNHDA; CDR2 reads SQIVND (reference sequence). The ends lost 5 bases at V and 6 bases at J; junction bases unmatched: 7. The CDR3 spans 15 residues.

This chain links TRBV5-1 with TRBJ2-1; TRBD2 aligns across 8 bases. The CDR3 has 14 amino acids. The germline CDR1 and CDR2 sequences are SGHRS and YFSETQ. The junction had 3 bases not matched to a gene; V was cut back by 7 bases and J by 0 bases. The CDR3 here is CASGAGGSYNEQFF. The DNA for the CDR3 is TGCGCCAGCGGCGCGGGGGGCTCCTACAATGAGCAGTTCTTC.

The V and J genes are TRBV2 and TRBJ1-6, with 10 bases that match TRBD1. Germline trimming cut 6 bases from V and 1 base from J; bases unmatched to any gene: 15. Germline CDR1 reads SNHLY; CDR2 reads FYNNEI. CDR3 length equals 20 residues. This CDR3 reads CASRRRGDRGLQSYNSPLHF. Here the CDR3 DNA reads TGTGCCAGCAGAAGAAGAGGGGACAGGGGCTTACAGTCCTATAATTCACCCCTCCACTTT.

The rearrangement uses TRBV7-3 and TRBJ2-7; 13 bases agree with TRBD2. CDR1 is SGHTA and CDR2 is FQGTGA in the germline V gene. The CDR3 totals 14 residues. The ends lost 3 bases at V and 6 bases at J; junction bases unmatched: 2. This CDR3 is CASSFGLAGAEQYF. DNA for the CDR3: TGTGCCAGCAGCTTCGGACTAGCGGGAGCCGAGCAGTACTTC.